The T cell receptor (beta chain) described here comes from a study of blood T cell repertoires in COVID-19. Whole-study context: PBMCs, B-cell-depleted T cells, or T cells provided the cDNA or gDNA that made up the material.

Trimming cost V 0 bases and J 6 bases; bases outside gene matches: 5. The CDR3 is made up of 16 amino acids. The germline gives CDR1 SGHTA, CDR2 FQGNSA. Enrolled through a virtual design, the participants were between roughly 18 and 90 years of age and came from fewer than 30 US areas. Participants had their cohort set by participant-reported clinical history. In the source study's methods: Counts of nucleated cells, estimated from reference gene primer amplification, were obtained. The protocol was immunoSEQ multiplex PCR, while the TCRdb copy is restricted to in-frame clones and leaves out a portion. The D gene and trimming were derived from the DNA, and the V and J assignments and clone size from that table. The table records about 220,000 clones, more than 80% of them present only once.

J is TRBJ2-5 and V is TRBV7-2; 12 bases agree with TRBD1. The sequenced sample consisted of PBMCs or T cells enriched from blood (not recorded which). This clonotype was obtained from a woman aged 35 to 49 with acute COVID-19. The CDR3 reads CASSLAGTGGRQTQYF. CDR3 nucleotides: TGTGCCAGCAGCTTAGCAGGGACAGGGGGCCGGCAGACCCAGTACTTC. The full variable domain, with the rest looked up from reference TRBV7-2 and TRBJ2-5, is GAGVSQSPSNKVTEKGKDVELRCDPISGHTALYWYRQSLGQGLEFLIYFQGNSAPDKSGLPSDRFSAERTGGSVSTLTIQRTQQEDSAVYLCASSLAGTGGRQTQYFGPGTRLLVL.